A selection of T cell receptor beta chains follows, all from one sample in a study of blood T cell repertoires in COVID-19. The table came from immunoSEQ multiplex PCR; TCRdb's copy has only in-frame clones and leaves some out. This table has about 99,000 clones, roughly 89% appearing once. The sample taken for sequencing was peripheral blood. The receptors were gathered from a human donor in a cohort sampled during active COVID-19. Both conserved end residues are part of each CDR3. The D gene is left open where the match is weak. Some rows have no size entry. The others give once, few or many, or a class for an expanded clone.

V gene	J gene	clone size	D gene	CDR3 length	CDR3 protein	CDR3 DNA
TRBV6-5	TRBJ2-1	NA	NA	14	CASTQVRSYNEQFF	TGTGCCAGCACACAGGTCCGCTCCTACAATGAGCAGTTCTTC
TRBV19	TRBJ2-1	NA	NA	15	CASSIRATSYNEQFF	TGTGCCAGTAGTATCAGGGCGACCTCCTACAATGAGCAGTTCTTC
TRBV12-5	TRBJ2-5	NA	TRBD1	15	CASAGTGRRGETQYF	TGTGCTAGTGCCGGGACAGGTCGCAGGGGAGAGACCCAGTACTTC
TRBV4-2	TRBJ2-3	NA	TRBD2	16	CASSQGTSGNTDTQYF	TGTGCCAGCAGCCAGGGGACTAGCGGGAACACAGATACGCAGTATTTT
TRBV21-1	TRBJ2-7	few	NA	16	CASSKSPTGATYEQYF	TGTGCCAGCAGCAAATCACCCACAGGGGCCACCTACGAGCAGTACTTC
TRBV4-1	TRBJ1-1	NA	TRBD1	20	CASSPRDRGMDKPSTTEAFF	TGCGCCAGCAGTCCTAGGGACAGGGGGATGGATAAACCTTCGACCACTGAAGCTTTCTTT
TRBV9	TRBJ2-5	NA	NA	15	CASTESPTTQETQYF	TGTGCCAGCACTGAATCCCCGACAACGCAAGAGACCCAGTACTTC
TRBV5-1	TRBJ2-2	NA	TRBD1	17	CASSLVGTGRGGGELFF	TGCGCCAGCAGCTTGGTTGGGACAGGGAGAGGTGGCGGGGAGCTGTTTTTT
TRBV5-1	TRBJ2-3	NA	TRBD2	16	CASSSPAGGLADTQYF	TGCGCCAGCAGCTCGCCAGCGGGGGGATTGGCAGATACGCAGTATTTT
TRBV27	TRBJ2-3	NA	TRBD2	18	CASSLLTSGGISTDTQYF	TGTGCCAGCAGTTTATTGACTAGCGGGGGGATTAGCACAGATACGCAGTATTTT
TRBV30	TRBJ1-2	NA	TRBD1	12	CAWSEGAYGYTF	TGTGCCTGGAGTGAGGGGGCCTATGGCTACACCTTC
TRBV11-2	TRBJ2-3	NA	NA	17	CASSFRGRPRGTDTQYF	TGTGCCAGCAGCTTCCGGGGGAGGCCGAGAGGCACAGATACGCAGTATTTT
TRBV19	TRBJ1-6	NA	NA	14	CASSRRQDNSPLHF	TGTGCCAGTAGTCGTCGCCAGGATAATTCACCCCTCCACTTT
TRBV2	TRBJ1-5	NA	TRBD1	14	CASTINRGNQPQHF	TGTGCCAGCACCATAAACAGGGGGAATCAGCCCCAGCATTTT
TRBV28	TRBJ1-5	NA	NA	12	CASSLGAWTQHF	TGTGCCAGCAGTTTGGGGGCTTGGACCCAGCATTTT
TRBV11-2	TRBJ2-7	NA	NA	14	CASSLEAGVSEQYF	TGTGCCAGCAGCTTAGAGGCAGGGGTTAGCGAGCAGTACTTC
TRBV14	TRBJ2-5	NA	NA	13	CASRGALQETQYF	TGTGCCAGCAGGGGCGCCCTGCAAGAGACCCAGTACTTC
TRBV7-9	TRBJ1-1	NA	NA	14	CASSLGRGNTEAFF	TGTGCCAGCAGCTTAGGCAGAGGGAACACTGAAGCTTTCTTT
TRBV2	TRBJ2-7	NA	NA	14	CASKRETASYEQYF	TGTGCCAGCAAGAGGGAGACCGCCTCCTACGAGCAGTACTTC
TRBV5-1	TRBJ2-2	NA	NA	13	CASSPLDTGELFF	TGCGCCAGCAGCCCCCTAGACACCGGGGAGCTGTTTTTT
TRBV6-5	TRBJ2-2	once	TRBD2	15	CASRGTSGNTGELFF	TGTGCCAGCAGGGGGACTAGCGGAAACACCGGGGAGCTGTTTTTT
TRBV6-4	TRBJ2-1	once	NA	14	CASSEDGRRYEQFF	TGTGCCAGCAGTGAAGACGGGCGGAGGTATGAGCAGTTCTTC
TRBV4-1	TRBJ2-7	NA	TRBD2	16	CASSQEGGVSSYEQYF	TGCGCCAGCAGCCAAGAGGGAGGGGTCAGCTCCTACGAGCAGTACTTC
TRBV10-1	TRBJ2-3	NA	TRBD1	16	CASSESTGPSTDTQYF	TGCGCCAGCAGTGAGTCGACAGGGCCGAGCACAGATACGCAGTATTTT
TRBV5-1	TRBJ2-7	few	TRBD2	20	CASSLEGLAGGRITPYEQYF	TGCGCCAGCAGCTTGGAAGGACTAGCGGGGGGCCGGATTACCCCCTACGAGCAGTACTTC
TRBV28	TRBJ1-4	once	NA	15	CASSSRRQVNEKLFF	TGTGCCAGCAGTTCCCGACGACAGGTTAATGAAAAACTGTTTTTT
TRBV30	TRBJ1-2	NA	NA	12	CAWSVREVGYTF	TGTGCCTGGAGTGTACGTGAGGTCGGCTACACCTTC
TRBV5-1	TRBJ2-1	NA	TRBD1	14	CASSLAGTGNEQFF	TGCGCCAGCAGCTTGGCTGGGACAGGCAATGAGCAGTTCTTC
TRBV5-1	TRBJ2-7	few	TRBD2	13	CASSSGGVDEQYF	TGCGCCAGCAGCTCGGGGGGAGTAGACGAGCAGTACTTC
TRBV6-5	TRBJ1-1	NA	NA	11	CASRGLTGSFF	TGTGCCAGCAGGGGTTTGACAGGCTCTTTCTTT
TRBV5-6	TRBJ2-5	NA	NA	14	CASSRRDTQETQYF	TGTGCCAGCAGCCGACGGGACACCCAAGAGACCCAGTACTTC
TRBV6-5	TRBJ1-3	NA	NA	13	CASNVTPGNTIYF	TGTGCCAGCAACGTGACACCTGGAAACACCATATATTTT
TRBV9	TRBJ1-5	NA	NA	14	CASSVAEWGGTRHF	TGTGCCAGCAGCGTAGCCGAGTGGGGGGGGACAAGGCATTTT
TRBV28	TRBJ1-2	NA	TRBD1	15	CASTSGGAANYGYTF	TGTGCCAGCACCTCAGGGGGCGCGGCTAACTATGGCTACACCTTC
TRBV10-2	TRBJ2-7	NA	NA	14	CAPHKGTKTYEQYF	TGCGCCCCTCACAAAGGGACAAAAACTTACGAGCAGTACTTC
TRBV6-2/TRBV6-3	TRBJ1-2	once	NA	13	CASSYGQADGYTF	TGTGCCAGCAGTTACGGGCAGGCAGATGGCTACACCTTC
TRBV19	TRBJ2-1	NA	TRBD2	15	CASSITSGSNNEQFF	TGTGCCAGTAGTATCACTAGCGGGAGTAACAATGAGCAGTTCTTC
TRBV29-1	TRBJ1-2	few	NA	15	CSVRSPGAQGYGYTF	TGCAGCGTCCGGTCCCCAGGGGCGCAGGGCTATGGCTACACCTTC
TRBV4-1	TRBJ1-2	NA	NA	15	CASSQEGAWNYGYTF	TGCGCCAGCAGCCAAGAAGGGGCTTGGAACTATGGCTACACCTTC
TRBV7-2	TRBJ1-4	NA	TRBD1	14	CASSSGTGGEKLFF	TGTGCCAGCAGCTCCGGGACAGGCGGGGAAAAACTGTTTTTT
TRBV7-9	TRBJ2-1	NA	NA	15	CASSLDLAAYNEQFF	TGTGCCAGCAGCTTAGACTTAGCGGCCTACAATGAGCAGTTCTTC
TRBV20-1	TRBJ2-7	NA	NA	12	CSASHREYEQYF	TGCAGTGCTAGTCACAGGGAGTACGAGCAGTACTTC
TRBV19	TRBJ1-3	NA	NA	16	CASSRGDPFSGNTIYF	TGTGCCAGTAGCCGGGGAGATCCCTTCTCTGGAAACACCATATATTTT
TRBV28	TRBJ2-6	NA	NA	15	CASSPRRSGANVLTF	TGTGCCAGCAGTCCTCGGAGGTCTGGGGCCAACGTCCTGACTTTC
TRBV6-5	TRBJ2-2	once	TRBD2	15	CASSSGTSGTGELFF	TGTGCCAGCAGTTCCGGGACTAGCGGGACCGGGGAGCTGTTTTTT
TRBV2	TRBJ2-1	once	TRBD2	14	CASTLGTSNDEQFF	TGTGCCAGCACCCTTGGGACTAGCAACGATGAGCAGTTCTTC
TRBV2	TRBJ1-4	NA	TRBD1	14	CASGQGATNEKLFF	TGTGCCAGCGGCCAGGGGGCAACTAATGAAAAACTGTTTTTT
TRBV9	TRBJ2-1	NA	NA	13	CASSPRGIGEQFF	TGTGCCAGCAGCCCTCGCGGGATCGGTGAGCAGTTCTTC